This note documents a single T cell receptor beta chain sequence. Its target is not known. This CDR3 comprises 15 residues. The germline gives CDR1 MNHNS, CDR2 SASEGT. Trimming stripped 2 bases from V and 1 base from J, with 11 bases between. Measured with immunoSEQ multiplex PCR; TCRdb has only the in-frame clones, and not every one. The table lists more than 45,000 clones, nearly 90% of them singletons, with about 15% in the top ten. The data originate from a study of cytomegalovirus exposure and HLA in healthy donors. The study's findings and limits: Accounts indicate the classifier identified cytomegalovirus status with strong specificity and sensitivity.

The chain carries TRBV6-1 and TRBJ1-1, with no clear D. The sequencing input was PBMCs. The clonotype originates from a woman younger than 30 in good health and CMV-seronegative. CDR3 nucleotides: TGTGCCAGCAGTGAATTGTCAGCGTCGAACACTGAAGCTTTCTTT. Its translation is CASSELSASNTEAFF.